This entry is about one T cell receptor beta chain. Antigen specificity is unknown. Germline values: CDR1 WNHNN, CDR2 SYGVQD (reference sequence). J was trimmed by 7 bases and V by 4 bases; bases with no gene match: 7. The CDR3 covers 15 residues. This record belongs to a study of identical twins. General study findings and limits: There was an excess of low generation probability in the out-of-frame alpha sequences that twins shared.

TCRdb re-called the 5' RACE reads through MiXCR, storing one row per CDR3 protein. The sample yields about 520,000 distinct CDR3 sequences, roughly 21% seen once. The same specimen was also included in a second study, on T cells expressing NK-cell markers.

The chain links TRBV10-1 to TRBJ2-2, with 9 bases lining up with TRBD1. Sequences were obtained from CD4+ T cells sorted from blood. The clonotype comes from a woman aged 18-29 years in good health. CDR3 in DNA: TGCGCCAGCAGTGGGGGACAGGGACGGATCGGGGAGCTGTTTTTT. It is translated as CASSGGQGRIGELFF.